This T cell receptor (beta chain) was sequenced for a study of blood T cell repertoires in COVID-19. On the study more broadly: In each case, the material was cDNA or gDNA derived from T cells, B-cell-depleted T cells, or PBMCs.

This CDR3 region has 14 residues. Germline trimming cut 6 bases from V and 2 bases from J; bases unmatched to any gene: 6. Per the germline V gene, CDR1 is LNHDA and CDR2 is SQIVND (reference sequence). Only in-frame clones appear in the TCRdb table, and some are missing; sequencing was by immunoSEQ multiplex PCR. The sample carries more than 60,000 clones, 86% recorded once. The V call is TRBV19, the J call TRBJ2-5; 7 positions match TRBD1. The receptor comes from a man aged 45-65 years with active COVID-19. Sequencing was performed on peripheral blood. The CDR3: CASSPGQTQETQYF. In nucleotides, the CDR3 is TGTGCCAGTAGCCCGGGACAGACTCAAGAGACCCAGTACTTC.